Following are 17 T cell receptor beta chains from one sample sequenced in a study of T-cell reconstitution after alpha-beta-depleted transplantation in children. Preparing the TCRbeta library involved the use of unique molecular identifiers. TCRdb used MiXCR to reprocess the PCR reads, holding one entry per CDR3 protein. The sample yields about 980,000 distinct CDR3 sequences, about 31% seen once. This sample comprised PBMCs, mostly from graft donor cells, obtained 360 days after TCRalphabeta/CD19-depleted stem cell transplant. The receptors shown here come from a boy less than two years old who had a stem cell transplant for SCID, so the T cells may come from the graft donor.

The chain recombines TRBV5-6 with TRBJ2-3; 7 nucleotides match TRBD2. Germline CDR1 reads SGHDT; CDR2 reads YYEEEE. This CDR3 spans 15 amino acids. V gave up 6 bases and J gave up 2 bases; unmatched junction bases: 9. The CDR3 sequence is CASTRLGGYTDTQYF. The CDR3 DNA is TGTGCCAGCACCCGCTTGGGGGGGTACACAGATACGCAGTATTTT.

This clonotype was observed many times. This chain uses TRBV29-1 with TRBJ1-5; D not resolved. Trimming shortened V by 4 bases and J by 9 bases, and 10 bases separated the two germline ends. The CDR3 is 11 residues long. CDR1 and CDR2 (germline): SQVTM, ANQGSEA. This CDR3 reads CSVGESGPQHF. The CDR3 coding sequence is TGCAGCGTTGGGGAGTCGGGGCCCCAGCATTTT.

The sample holds a few counts of this clonotype. The V gene is TRBV28, the J gene TRBJ2-3; D may match TRBD1 or TRBD2 (6 bases each). Trimming removed 5 bases from V and 4 bases from J, with 13 bases in between. This CDR3 has 14 amino acids. Germline-derived CDR1 and CDR2 are MDHEN and SYDVKM. The CDR3 DNA reads TGTGCCAGCAGTGAGGGGGGACGGGCAGATACGCAGTATTTT. Amino acid sequence: CASSEGGRADTQYF.

In this sample, this clonotype turned up a few times. The rearrangement links TRBV12-3 or TRBV12-4 to TRBJ2-1; D possibly corresponds to TRBD1 (6 bases). Trimming removed 5 bases at V and 0 bases at J, with 14 bases between. This CDR3 contains 16 residues. The CDR3 DNA is TGTGCCAGCAGTCCAGGGGCTAGGAGCTCCTACAATGAGCAGTTCTTC. It encodes CASSPGARSSYNEQFF.

The CDR3 DNA sequence: TGCAGTGCAGAGGGACTAGCGATCTACAATGAGCAGTTCTTC. It encodes CSAEGLAIYNEQFF. The V gene is TRBV20-1, the J gene TRBJ2-1, with TRBD2 matching over 10 bases. J lost 3 bases, V lost 6 bases, and 5 bases had no gene match. Germline V lookup: CDR1 DFQATT, CDR2 SNEGSKA (reference sequence). The CDR3 spans 14 residues.

This chain uses TRBV27 with TRBJ1-4, with TRBD1 as a possible D gene (6 bases). V was trimmed by 5 bases and J by 3 bases, leaving 13 bases between them. This CDR3 is 15 amino acids long. Germline CDR1 and CDR2: MNHEY and SMNVEV (reference sequence). CDR3 coding DNA: TGTGCCAGCAGTCTACAGGGAGGAGCTAATGAAAAACTGTTTTTT. It codes for CASSLQGGANEKLFF. The full variable domain, with the rest looked up from reference TRBV27 and TRBJ1-4, is EAQVTQNPRYLITVTGKKLTVTCSQNMNHEYMSWYRQDPGLGLRQIYYSMNVEVTDKGDVPEGYKVSRKEKRNFPLILESPSPNQTSLYFCASSLQGGANEKLFFGSGTQLSVL.

The chain has TRBV29-1 and TRBJ2-7; 8 positions match TRBD1. Germline V gene data show CDR1 as SQVTM and CDR2 as ANQGSEA. V trimming: 6 bases; J trimming: 2 bases; junction bases outside the gene matches: 6. The CDR3 totals 13 residues. The CDR3 DNA reads TGCAGCGTCGGGACAGGCCCAACCTACGAGCAGTACTTC. Amino acid sequence: CSVGTGPTYEQYF.

This clonotype was found a few times. The gene calls are TRBV6-5 and TRBJ2-7; perhaps TRBD2 as D (5 bases). The V gene lost 2 bases and the J gene lost 0 bases, with 14 bases spanning the gap. The germline V gene encodes CDR1 MNHEY and CDR2 SVGAGI. There are 16 residues in the CDR3. The CDR3 spells CASSYAGGPNSYEQYF. Here the CDR3 DNA reads TGTGCCAGCAGTTACGCAGGAGGACCGAACTCCTACGAGCAGTACTTC.

This clonotype was picked up a small number of times. This chain joins TRBV12-3 or TRBV12-4 and TRBJ2-2; TRBD1 agrees at 8 bases. This CDR3 has 14 amino acids. V shed 5 bases and J 5 bases; nucleotides not matched to a gene: 4. The CDR3, as DNA: TGTGCCAGCAGTACCGACAGGGGAACCGGGGAGCTGTTTTTT. Translated: CASSTDRGTGELFF.

There are a few counts of this clonotype. The gene calls are TRBV5-6 and TRBJ2-7; D tentatively reads TRBD1 or TRBD2 (5 bases each). Germline CDR1 reads SGHDT; CDR2 reads YYEEEE. The CDR3 is 15 amino acids. The V gene lost 3 bases and the J gene lost 0 bases, with 13 bases spanning the gap. CDR3 nucleotides: TGTGCCAGCAGCTCGGGACGCTGGAGCTCCTACGAGCAGTACTTC. Amino acid sequence: CASSSGRWSSYEQYF.

This chain uses TRBV7-2 with TRBJ2-7; maybe TRBD1 (6 bases). The CDR3 extends over 15 amino acids. The V end lost 5 bases, the J end lost 2 bases, and 16 bases lay between the germline ends. Germline CDR1 reads SGHTA; CDR2 reads FQGNSA. Here the CDR3 DNA reads TGTGCCAGCAGCCTCGGGGACATCAGGACCTACGAGCAGTACTTC. Amino acid sequence: CASSLGDIRTYEQYF. Full variable domain (missing parts from reference TRBV7-2 and TRBJ2-7): GAGVSQSPSNKVTEKGKDVELRCDPISGHTALYWYRQSLGQGLEFLIYFQGNSAPDKSGLPSDRFSAERTGGSVSTLTIQRTQQEDSAVYLCASSLGDIRTYEQYFGPGTRLTVT.

The J gene is TRBJ2-5, the V gene TRBV7-2; the D gene could be TRBD1 or TRBD2 (5 bases each). The CDR3 sequence is 16 residues long. V was trimmed by 5 bases and J by 1 base, leaving 17 bases between them. In germline, CDR1 is SGHTA, CDR2 FQGNSA. The CDR3, as DNA: TGTGCCAGCAGCGCACGGGGCCCTTCGGTCCAAGAGACCCAGTACTTC. It encodes CASSARGPSVQETQYF.

This clonotype was seen more than once but under ten times. The chain is built from TRBV12-3 or TRBV12-4 and TRBJ2-7; D not resolved. The CDR3 covers 13 residues. Trimming removed 2 bases at V and 1 base at J, with 6 bases between. CDR3 amino acids: CASSLSWSYEQYF. The CDR3 region has the DNA TGTGCCAGCAGTTTATCTTGGTCCTACGAGCAGTACTTC.

The chain recombines TRBV5-1 with TRBJ2-1, with D tentatively TRBD1 (6 bases). V dropped 4 bases and J dropped 5 bases, with 16 bases sitting between them. The length of the CDR3 is 15 residues. CDR1 is SGHRS, CDR2 YFSETQ, per germline. The CDR3 nucleotides are TGCGCCAGCAGCGTACAGGGATCTCGCGACAATGAGCAGTTCTTC. Translation gives CASSVQGSRDNEQFF. Looking up the rest from reference TRBV5-1 and TRBJ2-1 gives the full variable domain: KAGVTQTPRYLIKTRGQQVTLSCSPISGHRSVSWYQQTPGQGLQFLFEYFSETQRNKGNFPGRFSGRQFSNSRSEMNVSTLELGDSALYLCASSVQGSRDNEQFFGPGTRLTVL.

The V gene is TRBV15, the J gene TRBJ1-5; D gene uncertain. Germline CDR1 reads LNHNV; CDR2 reads YYDKDF (reference sequence). The V end was cut by 3 bases, the J end by 6 bases, with 15 bases between. The CDR3 has 15 amino acids. The CDR3 bases are TGTGCCACCAGCAGGGAAGGGCAGGACGGTCAGCCCCAGCATTTT. It codes for CATSREGQDGQPQHF.

This clonotype was picked up many times. Relative to the germline gene, one junction end is altered; a read error may explain this. The chain recombines TRBV5-1 with TRBJ1-2; the D gene is possibly TRBD1 (5 bases). Germline V gene lookup returns CDR1 SGHRS and CDR2 YFSETQ. This CDR3 is built from 12 residues. CDR3 amino acids: CASSLVGGGYTF. CDR3 in DNA: TGTGCCAGCAGCTTAGTTGGGGGTGGCTACACCTTC.

This clonotype has just a few counts. The chain employs TRBV5-1 and TRBJ2-4; D remains ambiguous. This CDR3 contains 12 residues. The V gene's germline CDR1 is SGHRS and CDR2 YFSETQ. Trimming shortened V by 4 bases and J by 5 bases, and 7 bases separated the two germline ends. CDR3 nucleotides: TGCGCCAGCAGCGATCAGCAAAACATTCAGTACTTC. Its translation: CASSDQQNIQYF.